The source of this TCR beta chain is a study of radiotherapy plus CTLA-4 blockade in lung cancer (dated by TCRdb to the late 2010s). At the level of the whole study: Objective responses were observed in around 20% of enrolled patients, and disease control was achieved in less than 40%.

A note on this clone: The clone's antigen remains unknown. Base qualities are not recorded, but no much larger clone differs from it by a single base.

The library relied on the immunoSEQ multiplex PCR assay. TCRdb obtained this table from immuneACCESS and retained in-frame rearrangements with V and J assigned. These tables miss some clones; where compared with another copy, unresolved V genes account for less than half of the shortfall, and the remainder is unexplained. The sample contains about 87,000 clones, more than 85% of them found a single time. The top ten hold approximately 15% of the sample. The germline V gene gives CDR1 as SGHRS and CDR2 as YFSETQ. From its cysteine to its phenylalanine, the CDR3 spans 14 amino acids. Just CDR3 DNA is preserved here, 42 bases in frame from base 1. After removal of 7 bases from V and 6 bases from J, the junction retains 8 bases not matched to a gene. Beyond this particular receptor, the publication reports: After treatment with radiotherapy and ipilimumab, TCR clones that originated in tumors expanded in peripheral blood. The strongest predictors of response, as reported, were early dynamic changes in blood T cell clones along with a rise in serum interferon-beta after radiation.

The study evaluated CTLA-4 blockade (ipilimumab) given together with focal radiation therapy in patients who had chemo-refractory metastatic non-small-cell lung cancer. Sample: peripheral blood, taken from a patient treated with radiotherapy plus ipilimumab. The receptor was isolated from a human donor with non-small cell lung cancer that progressed on radiotherapy plus ipilimumab. Rearrangement joined TRBV5-1 to TRBJ2-5; 11 middle bases align to TRBD1. The CDR3 region: CASHGQGASKTQYF. Read as DNA, the sequence is TGCGCCAGCCATGGACAGGGGGCCTCGAAGACCCAGTACTTC. This CDR3, with the reference TRBV5-1 and TRBJ2-5 proteins standing in past its ends, gives the full variable domain KAGVTQTPRYLIKTRGQQVTLSCSPISGHRSVSWYQQTPGQGLQFLFEYFSETQRNKGNFPGRFSGRQFSNSRSEMNVSTLELGDSALYLCASHGQGASKTQYFGPGTRLLVL.